The 3 T cell receptor beta chains below come from one sample, sequenced in a study of blood T cell repertoires in COVID-19. Profiled with immunoSEQ multiplex PCR; TCRdb holds only in-frame clones, not every one. Of about 65,000 clones in the sample, approximately 80% were seen once. Specimen: peripheral blood. The source is a man aged 80 or over with acute or convalescent COVID-19.

The CDR3 protein is CASRSGQVDGYTF. The CDR3 DNA reads TGTGCCAGCAGGTCTGGACAGGTTGATGGCTACACCTTC. The chain uses TRBV12-3 or TRBV12-4 and TRBJ1-2; 7 bases agree with TRBD1. The CDR3 loop spans 13 amino acids. Losses at the gene ends were 6 bases for V and 6 bases for J; bases not matched to a gene: 7.

The rearrangement uses TRBV18 and TRBJ2-1; TRBD1 matches at 9 bases. V shed 1 base and J 7 bases; nucleotides not matched to a gene: 5. Per germline, CDR1 KGHSH and CDR2 LQKENI. The CDR3 is 15 amino acids. The CDR3 here is CASSPRGQGKNEQFF. The CDR3 DNA follows: TGTGCCAGCTCACCACGGGGACAGGGTAAGAATGAGCAGTTCTTC.

The chain recombines TRBV5-1 with TRBJ1-1; 8 bases are a match to TRBD1. The CDR3 covers 15 residues. Germline CDR1 SGHRS, CDR2 YFSETQ. V lost 4 bases to trimming and J lost 1 base; unmatched junction nucleotides: 6. The CDR3 spells CASSERGTGNTEAFF. In DNA form, the CDR3 reads TGCGCCAGCAGCGAGAGGGGGACAGGGAACACTGAAGCTTTCTTT. The entire variable domain, with the rest obtained from reference TRBV5-1 and TRBJ1-1, is as follows: KAGVTQTPRYLIKTRGQQVTLSCSPISGHRSVSWYQQTPGQGLQFLFEYFSETQRNKGNFPGRFSGRQFSNSRSEMNVSTLELGDSALYLCASSERGTGNTEAFFGQGTRLTVV.